This T cell receptor (beta chain) came from a study of blood T cells in healthy people across ages. The V gene end was trimmed by 5 bases and the J gene end by 1 base; junction bases not matched to a gene: 3. Germline values: CDR1 MRHNA, CDR2 SNTAGT. The CDR3 totals 15 residues. It was with a sample-barcoded 5' primer and a J-beta primer mix that a second PCR of roughly 6 to 11 cycles was run. Via MiXCR, TCRdb re-called the 5' RACE reads, giving one row per CDR3 protein. The profile shows about 730,000 distinct CDR3 sequences, roughly two fifths of them singletons. Sequencing used blood. The V gene is TRBV6-4, the J gene TRBJ2-3; 10 bases are a match to TRBD2. The TCR comes from an older woman in good health. CDR3 amino acids: CASSPAGGGTDTQYF. As DNA, the CDR3 is TGTGCCAGCAGTCCAGCGGGAGGGGGCACAGATACGCAGTATTTT.